This TCR beta chain comes out of a study of blood T cell repertoires in COVID-19. The CDR3 contains 15 residues. The germline V gene has CDR1 MGHRA and CDR2 YSYEKL. The germline V and J ends were trimmed by 1 base and 1 base, with 10 bases remaining between them. Here immunoSEQ multiplex PCR was the method, and the copy in TCRdb shows in-frame clones only, minus some. The repertoire holds approximately 92,000 clones, with about 86% as singletons. The TCR sequence derives from a woman aged 55-70 years in a cohort sampled during active or convalescent COVID-19. Material for sequencing was peripheral blood. The rearrangement uses TRBV4-1 and TRBJ1-2, with D unresolved. CDR3 loop: CASSQGQAINYGYTF. The CDR3 DNA reads TGCGCCAGCAGCCAAGGGCAGGCCATTAACTATGGCTACACCTTC.